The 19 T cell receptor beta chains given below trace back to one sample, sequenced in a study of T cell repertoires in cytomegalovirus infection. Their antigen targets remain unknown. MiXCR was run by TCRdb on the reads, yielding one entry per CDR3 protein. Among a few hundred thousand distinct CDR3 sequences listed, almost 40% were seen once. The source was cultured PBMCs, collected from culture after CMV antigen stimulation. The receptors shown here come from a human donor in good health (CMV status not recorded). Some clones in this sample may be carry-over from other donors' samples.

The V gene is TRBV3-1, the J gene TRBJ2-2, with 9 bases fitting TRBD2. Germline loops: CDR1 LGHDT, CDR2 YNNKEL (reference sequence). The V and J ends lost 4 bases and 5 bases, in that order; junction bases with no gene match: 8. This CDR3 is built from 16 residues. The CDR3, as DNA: TGTGCCAGCAGCCCACGGACTAGCGCGTGGACCGGGGAGCTGTTTTTT. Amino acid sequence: CASSPRTSAWTGELFF. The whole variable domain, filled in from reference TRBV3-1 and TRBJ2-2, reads DTAVSQTPKYLVTQMGNDKSIKCEQNLGHDTMYWYKQDSKKFLKIMFSYNNKELIINETVPNRFSPKSPDKAHLNLHINSLELGDSAVYFCASSPRTSAWTGELFFGEGSRLTVL.

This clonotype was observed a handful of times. The CDR3 DNA reads as TGTGCCAGCAGTCGCAAGGGCGGCATTGGATCACCCCTCCACTTT. As protein: CASSRKGGIGSPLHF. This chain connects TRBV7-2 to TRBJ1-6, with unresolved D. This CDR3 is 15 amino acids long. The germline V and J ends were trimmed by 6 bases and 10 bases, with 19 bases remaining between them. Germline V CDR1 and CDR2: SGHTA, FQGNSA.

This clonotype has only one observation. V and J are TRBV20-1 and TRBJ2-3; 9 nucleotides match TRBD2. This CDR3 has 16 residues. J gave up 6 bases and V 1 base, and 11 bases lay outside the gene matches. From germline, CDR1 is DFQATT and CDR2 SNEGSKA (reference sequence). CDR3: CSARALRGGISDTQYF. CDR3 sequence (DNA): TGCAGTGCTAGAGCTTTGCGGGGGGGGATCTCGGATACGCAGTATTTT.

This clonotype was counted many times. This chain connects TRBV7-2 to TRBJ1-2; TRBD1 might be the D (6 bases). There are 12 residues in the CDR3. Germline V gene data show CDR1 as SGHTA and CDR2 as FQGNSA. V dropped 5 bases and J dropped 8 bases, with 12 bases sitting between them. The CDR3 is CASSATGRGYTF. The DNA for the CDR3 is TGTGCCAGCAGCGCGACAGGACGAGGCTACACCTTC.

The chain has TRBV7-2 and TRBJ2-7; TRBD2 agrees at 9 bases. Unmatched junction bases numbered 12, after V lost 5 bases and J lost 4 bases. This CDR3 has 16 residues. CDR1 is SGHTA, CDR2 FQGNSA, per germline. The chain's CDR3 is CASSLSIAGVEYEQYF. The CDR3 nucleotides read TGTGCCAGCAGCCTCTCAATAGCGGGAGTCGAGTACGAGCAGTACTTC.

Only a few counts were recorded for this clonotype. The CDR3 loop is CATVRDSEETQYF. The CDR3 DNA is TGTGCCACCGTCCGGGACAGCGAAGAGACCCAGTACTTC. The genes are TRBV15 and TRBJ2-5; 7 nucleotides line up with TRBD1. The CDR3 spans 13 residues. Germline V gene data show CDR1 as LNHNV and CDR2 as YYDKDF (reference sequence). The V segment lost 8 bases and the J segment 3 bases; nucleotides outside the gene matches: 6.

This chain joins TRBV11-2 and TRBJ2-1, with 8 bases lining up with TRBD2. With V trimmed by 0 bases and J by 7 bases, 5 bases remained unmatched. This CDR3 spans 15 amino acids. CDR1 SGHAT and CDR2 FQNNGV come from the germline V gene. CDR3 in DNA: TGTGCCAGCAGCTTAGAGGGACTAGGAGGGAATGAGCAGTTCTTC. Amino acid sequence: CASSLEGLGGNEQFF.

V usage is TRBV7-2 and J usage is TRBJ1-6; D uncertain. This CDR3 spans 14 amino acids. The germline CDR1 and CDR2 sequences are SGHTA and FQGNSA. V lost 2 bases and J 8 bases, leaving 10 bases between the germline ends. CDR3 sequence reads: CASSLRTGYSPLHF. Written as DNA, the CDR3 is TGTGCCAGCAGCTTAAGGACGGGGTATTCACCCCTCCACTTT.

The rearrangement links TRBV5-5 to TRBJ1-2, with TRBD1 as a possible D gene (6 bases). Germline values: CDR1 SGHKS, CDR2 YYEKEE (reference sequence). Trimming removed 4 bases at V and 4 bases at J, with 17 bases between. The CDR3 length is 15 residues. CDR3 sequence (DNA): TGTGCCAGCAGCCCAGCGGACAGTACTTTCTATGGCTACACCTTC. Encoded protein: CASSPADSTFYGYTF.

The CDR3: CASSPSTGGSFTDTQYF. The CDR3 nucleotides read TGTGCCAGCTCACCTTCTACGGGGGGTTCCTTCACAGATACGCAGTATTTT. This chain connects TRBV18 to TRBJ2-3; 7 nucleotides agree with TRBD2. The length of the CDR3 is 17 residues. With V trimmed by 3 bases and J by 2 bases, 11 bases remained unmatched. CDR1 and CDR2 (germline): KGHSH, LQKENI.

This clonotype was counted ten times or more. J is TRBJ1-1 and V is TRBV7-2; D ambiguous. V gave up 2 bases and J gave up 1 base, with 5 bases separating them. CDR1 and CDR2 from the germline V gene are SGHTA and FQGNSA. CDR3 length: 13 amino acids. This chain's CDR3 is CASSLHGNTEAFF. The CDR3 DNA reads TGTGCCAGCAGCTTACACGGGAACACTGAAGCTTTCTTT. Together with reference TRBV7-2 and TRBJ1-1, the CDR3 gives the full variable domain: GAGVSQSPSNKVTEKGKDVELRCDPISGHTALYWYRQSLGQGLEFLIYFQGNSAPDKSGLPSDRFSAERTGGSVSTLTIQRTQQEDSAVYLCASSLHGNTEAFFGQGTRLTVV.

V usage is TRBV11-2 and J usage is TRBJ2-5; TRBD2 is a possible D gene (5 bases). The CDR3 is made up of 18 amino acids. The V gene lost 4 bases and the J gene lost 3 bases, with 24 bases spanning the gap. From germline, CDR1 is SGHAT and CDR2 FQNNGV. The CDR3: CASSSPGEGVGREETQYF. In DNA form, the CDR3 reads TGTGCCAGCAGCTCCCCAGGAGAGGGAGTAGGGAGAGAAGAGACCCAGTACTTC.

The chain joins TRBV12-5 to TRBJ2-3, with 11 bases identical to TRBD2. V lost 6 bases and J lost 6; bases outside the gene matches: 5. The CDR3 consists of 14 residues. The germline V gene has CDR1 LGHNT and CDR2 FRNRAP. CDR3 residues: CASGYSGGGDTQYF. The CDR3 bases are TGTGCTAGTGGATATAGCGGGGGGGGTGATACGCAGTATTTT.

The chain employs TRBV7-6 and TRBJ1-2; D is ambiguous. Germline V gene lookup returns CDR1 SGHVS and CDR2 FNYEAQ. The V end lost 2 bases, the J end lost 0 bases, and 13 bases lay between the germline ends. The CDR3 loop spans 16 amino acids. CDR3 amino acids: CASSLPGGPANYGYTF. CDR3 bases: TGTGCCAGCAGCTTACCAGGCGGACCTGCTAACTATGGCTACACCTTC.

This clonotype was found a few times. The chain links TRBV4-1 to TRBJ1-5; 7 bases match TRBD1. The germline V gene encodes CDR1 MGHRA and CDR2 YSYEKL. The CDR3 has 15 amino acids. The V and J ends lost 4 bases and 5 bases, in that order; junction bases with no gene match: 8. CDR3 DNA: TGCGCCAGCAGCCCTAGACAGGGCCCGGATCAGCCCCAGCATTTT. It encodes CASSPRQGPDQPQHF.

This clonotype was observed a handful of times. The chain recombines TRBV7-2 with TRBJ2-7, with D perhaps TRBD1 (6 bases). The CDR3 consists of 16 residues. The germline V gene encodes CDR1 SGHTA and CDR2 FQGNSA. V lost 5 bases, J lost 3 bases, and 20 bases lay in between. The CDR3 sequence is CASSPRQAKASYEQYF. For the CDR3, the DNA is TGTGCCAGCAGCCCCCGACAGGCAAAAGCTAGCTACGAGCAGTACTTC. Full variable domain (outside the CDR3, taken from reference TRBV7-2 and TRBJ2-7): GAGVSQSPSNKVTEKGKDVELRCDPISGHTALYWYRQSLGQGLEFLIYFQGNSAPDKSGLPSDRFSAERTGGSVSTLTIQRTQQEDSAVYLCASSPRQAKASYEQYFGPGTRLTVT.

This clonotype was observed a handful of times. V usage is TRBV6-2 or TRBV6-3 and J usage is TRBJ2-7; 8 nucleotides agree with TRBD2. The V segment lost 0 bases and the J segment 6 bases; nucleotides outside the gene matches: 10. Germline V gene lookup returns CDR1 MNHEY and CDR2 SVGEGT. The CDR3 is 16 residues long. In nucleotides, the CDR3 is TGTGCCAGCAGTTACTCGACGCCGCGGGAGGAGCCCGAGCAGTACTTC. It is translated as CASSYSTPREEPEQYF.

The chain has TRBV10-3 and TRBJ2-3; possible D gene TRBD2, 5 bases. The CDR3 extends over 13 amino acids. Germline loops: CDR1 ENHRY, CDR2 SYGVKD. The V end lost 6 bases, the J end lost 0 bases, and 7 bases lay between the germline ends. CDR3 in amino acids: CAIRDFSTDTQYF. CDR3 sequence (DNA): TGTGCCATCAGGGACTTTAGCACAGATACGCAGTATTTT.

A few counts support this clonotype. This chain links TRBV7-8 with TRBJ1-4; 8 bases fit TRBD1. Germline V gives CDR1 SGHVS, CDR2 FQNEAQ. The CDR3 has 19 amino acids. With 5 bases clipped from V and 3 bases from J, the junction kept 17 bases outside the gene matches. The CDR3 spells CASSLRTGRRTRPNEKLFF. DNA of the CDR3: TGTGCCAGCAGCCTACGGACAGGGCGAAGAACGAGGCCTAATGAAAAACTGTTTTTT.